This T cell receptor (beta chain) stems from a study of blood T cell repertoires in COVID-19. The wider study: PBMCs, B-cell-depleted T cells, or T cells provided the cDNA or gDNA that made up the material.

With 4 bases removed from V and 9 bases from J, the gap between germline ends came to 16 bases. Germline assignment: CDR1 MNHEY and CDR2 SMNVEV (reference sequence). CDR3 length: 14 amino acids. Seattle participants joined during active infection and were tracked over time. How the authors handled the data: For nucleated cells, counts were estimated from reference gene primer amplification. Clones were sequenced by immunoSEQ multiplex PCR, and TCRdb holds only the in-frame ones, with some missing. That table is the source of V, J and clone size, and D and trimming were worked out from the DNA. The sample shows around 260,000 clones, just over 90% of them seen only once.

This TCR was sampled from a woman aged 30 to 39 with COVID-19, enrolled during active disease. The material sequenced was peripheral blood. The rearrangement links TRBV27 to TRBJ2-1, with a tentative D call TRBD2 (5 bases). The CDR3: CASSSRLASGEQFF. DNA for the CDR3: TGTGCCAGCAGTTCCCGTCTAGCATCCGGTGAGCAGTTCTTC.